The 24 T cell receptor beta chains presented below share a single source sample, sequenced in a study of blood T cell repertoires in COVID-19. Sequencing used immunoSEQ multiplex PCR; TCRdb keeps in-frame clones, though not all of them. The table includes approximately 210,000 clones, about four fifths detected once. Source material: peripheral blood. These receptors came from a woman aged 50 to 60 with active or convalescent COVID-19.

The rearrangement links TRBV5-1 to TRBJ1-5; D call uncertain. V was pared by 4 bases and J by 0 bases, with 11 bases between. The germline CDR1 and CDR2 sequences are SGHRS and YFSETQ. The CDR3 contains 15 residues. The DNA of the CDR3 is TGCGCCAGCAGCCCCGACACAAATAGCAATCAGCCCCAGCATTTT. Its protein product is CASSPDTNSNQPQHF.

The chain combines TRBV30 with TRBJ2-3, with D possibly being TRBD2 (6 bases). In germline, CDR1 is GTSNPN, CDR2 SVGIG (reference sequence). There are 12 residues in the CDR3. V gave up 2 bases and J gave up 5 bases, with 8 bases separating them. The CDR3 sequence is CAWSRGGDTQYF. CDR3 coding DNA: TGTGCCTGGAGTAGGGGAGGAGATACGCAGTATTTT.

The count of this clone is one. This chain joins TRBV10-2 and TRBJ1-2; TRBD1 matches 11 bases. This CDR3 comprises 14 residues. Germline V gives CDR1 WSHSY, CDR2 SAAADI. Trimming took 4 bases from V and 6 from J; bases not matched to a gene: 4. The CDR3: CASSGKDRGHGYTF. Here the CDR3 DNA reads TGCGCCAGCAGTGGAAAGGACAGGGGGCATGGCTACACCTTC.

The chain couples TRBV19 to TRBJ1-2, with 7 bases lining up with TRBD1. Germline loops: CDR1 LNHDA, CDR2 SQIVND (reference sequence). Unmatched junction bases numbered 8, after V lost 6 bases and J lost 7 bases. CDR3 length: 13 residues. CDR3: CASSPTGERGYTF. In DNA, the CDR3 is TGTGCCAGTAGCCCCACAGGGGAGCGTGGCTACACCTTC.

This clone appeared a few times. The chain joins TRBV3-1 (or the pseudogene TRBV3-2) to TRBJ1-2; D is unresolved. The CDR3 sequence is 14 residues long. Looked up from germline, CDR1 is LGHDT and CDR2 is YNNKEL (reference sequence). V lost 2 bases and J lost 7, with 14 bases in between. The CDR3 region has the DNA TGTGCCAGCAGCCAAACCCAGGCCTCAGGTGGCTACACCTTC. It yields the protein CASSQTQASGGYTF.

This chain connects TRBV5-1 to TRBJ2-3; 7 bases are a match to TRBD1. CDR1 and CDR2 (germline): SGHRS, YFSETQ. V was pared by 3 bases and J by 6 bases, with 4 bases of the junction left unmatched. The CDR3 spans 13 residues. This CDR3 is CASSSQGYDTQYF. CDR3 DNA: TGCGCCAGCAGCTCACAGGGGTACGATACGCAGTATTTT.

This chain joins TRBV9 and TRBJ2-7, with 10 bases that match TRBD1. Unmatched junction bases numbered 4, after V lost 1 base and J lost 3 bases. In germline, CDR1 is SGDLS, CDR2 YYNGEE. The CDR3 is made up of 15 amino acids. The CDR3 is CASSVRTGGFYEQYF. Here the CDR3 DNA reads TGTGCCAGCAGCGTACGGACAGGGGGGTTCTACGAGCAGTACTTC.

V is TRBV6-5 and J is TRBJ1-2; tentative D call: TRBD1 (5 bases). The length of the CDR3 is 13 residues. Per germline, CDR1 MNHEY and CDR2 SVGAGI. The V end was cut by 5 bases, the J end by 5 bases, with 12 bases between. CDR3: CASSPQGIYGYTF. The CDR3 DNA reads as TGTGCCAGCAGTCCCCAGGGAATATATGGCTACACCTTC.

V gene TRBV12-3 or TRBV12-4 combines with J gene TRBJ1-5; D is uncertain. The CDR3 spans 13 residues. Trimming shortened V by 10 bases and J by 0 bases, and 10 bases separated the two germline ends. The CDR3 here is CATGRNSNQPQHF. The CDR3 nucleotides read TGTGCCACGGGGAGGAATAGCAATCAGCCCCAGCATTTT.

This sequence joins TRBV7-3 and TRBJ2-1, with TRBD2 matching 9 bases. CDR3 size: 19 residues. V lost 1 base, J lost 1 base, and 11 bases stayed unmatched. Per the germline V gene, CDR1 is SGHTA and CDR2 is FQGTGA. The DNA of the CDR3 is TGTGCCAGCAGCTTAATTCACAGTAGCGGGAGTGGTTCCTACAATGAGCAGTTCTTC. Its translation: CASSLIHSSGSGSYNEQFF.

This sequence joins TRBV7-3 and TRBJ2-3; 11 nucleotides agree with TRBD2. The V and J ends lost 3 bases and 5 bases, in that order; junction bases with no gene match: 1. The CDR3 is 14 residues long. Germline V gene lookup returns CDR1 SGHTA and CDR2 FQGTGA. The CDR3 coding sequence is TGTGCCAGCAGCTTGGGACTAGCGGTAGATACGCAGTATTTT. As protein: CASSLGLAVDTQYF. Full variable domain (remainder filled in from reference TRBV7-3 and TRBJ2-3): GAGVSQTPSNKVTEKGKYVELRCDPISGHTALYWYRQSLGQGPEFLIYFQGTGAADDSGLPNDRFFAVRPEGSVSTLKIQRTERGDSAVYLCASSLGLAVDTQYFGPGTRLTVL.

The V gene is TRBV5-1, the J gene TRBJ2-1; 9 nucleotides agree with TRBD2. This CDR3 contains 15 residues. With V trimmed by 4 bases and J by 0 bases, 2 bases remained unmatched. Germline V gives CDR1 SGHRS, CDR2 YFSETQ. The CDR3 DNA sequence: TGCGCCAGCAGCCGTAGCGGGAGCTCCTACAATGAGCAGTTCTTC. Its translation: CASSRSGSSYNEQFF.

This CDR3 reads CASSLLSNRRTEAFF. CDR3 DNA: TGTGCCAGCAGCTTGCTTTCCAACCGGAGGACTGAAGCTTTCTTT. The chain recombines TRBV11-2 with TRBJ1-1; no definite D call. Per the germline V gene, CDR1 is SGHAT and CDR2 is FQNNGV. The V end lost 3 bases, the J end lost 5 bases, and 16 bases lay between the germline ends. There are 15 residues in the CDR3.

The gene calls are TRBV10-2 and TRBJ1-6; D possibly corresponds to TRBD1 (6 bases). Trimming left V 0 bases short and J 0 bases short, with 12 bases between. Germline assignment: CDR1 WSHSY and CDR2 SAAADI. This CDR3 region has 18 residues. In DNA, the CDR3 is TGCGCCAGCAGTGAGTCTTGGCAGGGGAGCTCCTATAATTCACCCCTCCACTTT. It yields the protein CASSESWQGSSYNSPLHF.

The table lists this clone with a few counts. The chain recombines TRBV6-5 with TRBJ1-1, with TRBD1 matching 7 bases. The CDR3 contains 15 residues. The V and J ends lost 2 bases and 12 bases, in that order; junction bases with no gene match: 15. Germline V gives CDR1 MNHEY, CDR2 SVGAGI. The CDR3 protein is CASSYRGLTGNDPFF. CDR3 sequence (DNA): TGTGCCAGCAGTTACCGGGGCCTGACAGGGAACGACCCTTTCTTT.

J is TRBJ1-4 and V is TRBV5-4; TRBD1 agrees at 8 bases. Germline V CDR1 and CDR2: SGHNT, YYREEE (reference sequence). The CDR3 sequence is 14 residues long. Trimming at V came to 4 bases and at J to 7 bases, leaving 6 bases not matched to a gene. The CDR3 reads CASSNRGEGEKLFF. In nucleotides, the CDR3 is TGTGCCAGCAGCAACAGGGGGGAGGGTGAAAAACTGTTTTTT.

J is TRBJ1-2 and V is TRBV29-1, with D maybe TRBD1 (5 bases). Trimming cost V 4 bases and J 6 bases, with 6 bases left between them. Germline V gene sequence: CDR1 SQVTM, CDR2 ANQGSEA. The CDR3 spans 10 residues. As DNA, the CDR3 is TGCAGCGTTGTCAGGGATGGCTACACCTTC. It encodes CSVVRDGYTF.

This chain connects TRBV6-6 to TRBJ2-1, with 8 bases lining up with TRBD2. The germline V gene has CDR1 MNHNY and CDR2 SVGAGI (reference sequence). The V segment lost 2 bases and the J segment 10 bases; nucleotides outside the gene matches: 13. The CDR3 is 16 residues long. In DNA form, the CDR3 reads TGTGCCAGCAGTTACCAAAGTCCAGCGGGAGTCAGGGAGCAGTTCTTC. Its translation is CASSYQSPAGVREQFF.

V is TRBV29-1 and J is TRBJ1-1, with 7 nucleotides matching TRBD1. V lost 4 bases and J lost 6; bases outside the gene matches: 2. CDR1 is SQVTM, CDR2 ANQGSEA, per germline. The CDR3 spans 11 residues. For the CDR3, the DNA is TGCAGCGTTGCGCAGGGGGCTGAAGCTTTCTTT. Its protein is CSVAQGAEAFF. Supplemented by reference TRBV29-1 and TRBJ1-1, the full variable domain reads SAVISQKPSRDICQRGTSLTIQCQVDSQVTMMFWYRQQPGQSLTLIATANQGSEATYESGFVIDKFPISRPNLTFSTLTVSNMSPEDSSIYLCSVAQGAEAFFGQGTRLTVV.

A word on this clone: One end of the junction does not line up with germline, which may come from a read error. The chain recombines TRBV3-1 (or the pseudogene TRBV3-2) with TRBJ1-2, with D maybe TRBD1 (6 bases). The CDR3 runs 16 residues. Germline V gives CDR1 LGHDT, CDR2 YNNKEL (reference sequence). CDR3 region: CVSSPDKGGFLYGYTF. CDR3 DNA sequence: TGTGTCAGCAGCCCCGATAAGGGGGGGTTCTTGTATGGCTACACCTTC.

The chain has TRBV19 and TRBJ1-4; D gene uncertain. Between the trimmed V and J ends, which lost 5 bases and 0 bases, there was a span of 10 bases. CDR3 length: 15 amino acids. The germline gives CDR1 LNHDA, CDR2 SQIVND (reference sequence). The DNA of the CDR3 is TGTGCCAGTAGTGTACTCATTGCAACTAATGAAAAACTGTTTTTT. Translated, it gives CASSVLIATNEKLFF.

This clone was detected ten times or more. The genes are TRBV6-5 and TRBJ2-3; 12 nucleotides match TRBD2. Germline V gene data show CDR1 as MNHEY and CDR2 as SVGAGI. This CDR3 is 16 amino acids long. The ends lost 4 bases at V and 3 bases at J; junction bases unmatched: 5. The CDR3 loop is CASSFLAGGPTDTQYF. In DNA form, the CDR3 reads TGTGCCAGCAGTTTCCTAGCGGGGGGGCCAACAGATACGCAGTATTTT.

CDR3 sequence (DNA): TGTGCCAGCAGCCAGTTCTTCGGACAGGGAGTAGGGACCCAGTACTTC. Translated: CASSQFFGQGVGTQYF. This rearrangement joins TRBV14 to TRBJ2-5; 8 bases are shared with TRBD1. V dropped 3 bases and J dropped 7; count of bases not matched to a gene: 13. There are 16 residues in the CDR3. Germline V gives CDR1 SGHDN, CDR2 FVKESK.

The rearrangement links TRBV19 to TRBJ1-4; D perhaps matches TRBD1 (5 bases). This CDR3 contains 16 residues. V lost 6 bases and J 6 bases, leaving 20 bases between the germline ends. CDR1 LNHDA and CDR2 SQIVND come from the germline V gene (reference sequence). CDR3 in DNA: TGTGCCAGTAGCGTATCGGGGACCGGAGGGGATGAAAAACTGTTTTTT. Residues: CASSVSGTGGDEKLFF. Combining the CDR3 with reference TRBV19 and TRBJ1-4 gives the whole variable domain DGGITQSPKYLFRKEGQNVTLSCEQNLNHDAMYWYRQDPGQGLRLIYYSQIVNDFQKGDIAEGYSVSREKKESFPLTVTSAQKNPTAFYLCASSVSGTGGDEKLFFGSGTQLSVL.